This TCR beta chain was profiled in a study of STAT5B mutations in CD4+ large granular lymphocyte leukemia. The method was immunoSEQ multiplex PCR; TCRdb's version includes in-frame clones alone and lacks a portion of them. The table includes 37,000 or so clones, roughly four fifths detected once. Worth noting for this clone: Its matching antigen is unknown.

Trimming removed 0 bases at V and 1 base at J, with 6 bases between. This CDR3 is built from 13 residues. Germline CDR1 GTSNPN, CDR2 SVGIG (reference sequence). Control samples were healthy donors' buffy coats. General study findings and limits: Compared with healthy controls (2/35), patient top clones favored TRBV06 (8/27). Without HLA matching, higher CD4+ than CD8+ T-LGLL clonality could reflect small sample size. Without putative leukemic clones, patient CD4-sorted repertoires remained more clonal than healthy CD4+ repertoires.

The TCR originated in a human donor in good health. The genes are TRBV30 and TRBJ1-1, with a possible D match to TRBD1 (5 bases). Sequences were obtained from CD4+ T cells from blood buffy coats. CDR3 coding DNA: TGTGCCTGGAGTGTAAGGGGGAACACTGAAGCTTTCTTT. It encodes CAWSVRGNTEAFF.